The clone carrying this TCR beta chain occurred many times. Its matching antigen is unknown. Patients included in sequencing had previously demonstrated CD8+CD57+ cell expansion by flow cytometry. Investigators profiled TCR beta VDJ and CDR3 from genomic DNA template. TCRdb re-derived calls from the reads in MiXCR, one entry per CDR3 protein. The repertoire holds some 160,000 distinct CDR3 sequences, with about 45% as singletons. The sample is drawn from a study of CD8+CD57+ T cells in acquired aplastic anemia. For the study at large: When averaged, DNA from sorted CD4+ and CD8+ cells came to approximately 3.2 ug.

Study results and limitations: There were approximately 27 CD8+ CDR3 sequences that occurred in both patients and controls. CD8+ Simpson's diversity in patients was not significantly different from that in controls.

This clonotype was sampled from a human donor with aplastic anemia. Source material: sorted CD4+, CD8+, or CD8+CD57+ T cells (not recorded which) from PBMCs.

CDR3 sequence reads: CASSSLNNEQFF. The DNA of the CDR3 is TGTGCCAGCAGTAGCCTTAACAATGAGCAGTTCTTC. The chain carries TRBV6-1 and TRBJ2-1; the D is unclear. Deletions cut 5 bases from V and 5 bases from J, with 7 bases between. Germline V gene data show CDR1 as MNHNS and CDR2 as SASEGT. The CDR3 is 12 residues long.